In its sample, the clone carrying this T cell receptor (beta chain) was seen a few times. Its antigen remains unknown. Trimming removed 4 bases at V and 3 bases at J, with 9 bases between. The CDR3 is 13 amino acids. Germline CDR1 reads SGHTA; CDR2 reads FQGNSA. The data were produced by immunoSEQ multiplex PCR, yet TCRdb's version contains in-frame clones alone and is incomplete. Of 75,000 to 95,000 clones in the sample, more than 80% were seen once. The sample is drawn from a study of PD-1 blockade in classical Hodgkin lymphoma. General observations from the study: Diminished baseline TCR diversity has been reported in newly diagnosed patients relative to healthy donors. Prior to therapy, complete responders displayed diversity much like that of newly diagnosed patients. Possibly reflecting disease activity or prior therapy, repertoire differences have causes that remain undefined. Nivolumab initiated under 1 year post-ASCT led to patient exclusion.

Time point given: cycle 4 day 1 (C4D1), after about 6 weeks of nivolumab. Each patient experienced a relapse that followed autologous stem cell transplantation, and brentuximab vedotin exposure varied. This TCR was recovered from a human donor with classical Hodgkin lymphoma. Sequenced here: peripheral blood mononuclear cells (PBMCs), sampled before the fourth cycle of nivolumab. This chain uses TRBV7-2 with TRBJ1-2, with D unclear. Written as DNA, the CDR3 is TGTGCCAGCAGCTCCACATCTCACTATGGCTACACCTTC. Translated: CASSSTSHYGYTF.